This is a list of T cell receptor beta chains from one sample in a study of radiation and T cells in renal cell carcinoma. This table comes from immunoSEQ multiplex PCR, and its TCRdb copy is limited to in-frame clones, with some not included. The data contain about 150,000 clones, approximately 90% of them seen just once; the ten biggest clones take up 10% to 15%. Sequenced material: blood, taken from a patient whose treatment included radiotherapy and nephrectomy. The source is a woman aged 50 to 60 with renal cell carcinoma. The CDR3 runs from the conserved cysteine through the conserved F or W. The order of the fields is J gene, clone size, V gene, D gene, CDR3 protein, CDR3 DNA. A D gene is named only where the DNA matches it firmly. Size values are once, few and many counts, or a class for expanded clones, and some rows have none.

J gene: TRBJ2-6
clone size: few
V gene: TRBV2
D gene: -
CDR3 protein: CASSVTPSGANVLTF
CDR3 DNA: TGTGCCAGCAGTGTGACCCCCTCTGGGGCCAACGTCCTGACTTTC

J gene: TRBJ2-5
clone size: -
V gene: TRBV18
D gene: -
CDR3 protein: CASGGRETQYF
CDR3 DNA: TGTGCCAGCGGAGGACGGGAGACCCAGTACTTC

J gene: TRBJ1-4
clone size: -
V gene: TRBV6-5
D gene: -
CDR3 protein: CASRPTGTTNEKLFF
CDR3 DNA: TGTGCCAGCAGGCCAACAGGAACAACTAATGAAAAACTGTTTTTT

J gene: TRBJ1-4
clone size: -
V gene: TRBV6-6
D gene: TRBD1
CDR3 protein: CASSLVDRGNEKLFF
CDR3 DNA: TGTGCCAGCAGTTTGGTGGACAGGGGGAATGAAAAACTGTTTTTT

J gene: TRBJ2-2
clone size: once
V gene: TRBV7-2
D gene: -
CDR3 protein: CASSPEWGVTGELFF
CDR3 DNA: TGTGCCAGCAGCCCCGAGTGGGGGGTCACCGGGGAGCTGTTTTTT

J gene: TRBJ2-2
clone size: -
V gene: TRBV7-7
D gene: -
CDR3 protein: CASSLVDGGVGTGELFF
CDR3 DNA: TGTGCTAGCAGCTTAGTGGACGGGGGCGTCGGGACCGGGGAGCTGTTTTTT

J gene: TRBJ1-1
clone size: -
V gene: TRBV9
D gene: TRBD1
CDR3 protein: CASSVVGQGDTEAFF
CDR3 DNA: TGTGCCAGCAGCGTAGTGGGACAGGGTGACACTGAAGCTTTCTTT

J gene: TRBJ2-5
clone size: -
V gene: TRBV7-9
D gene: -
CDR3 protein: CASRLTTLTQETQYF
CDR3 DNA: TGTGCCAGCAGGCTGACGACATTGACCCAAGAGACCCAGTACTTC

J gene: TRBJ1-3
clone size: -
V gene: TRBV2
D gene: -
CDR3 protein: CASSDNFRFGNTIYF
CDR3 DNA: TGTGCCAGCAGTGATAATTTTAGGTTTGGAAACACCATATATTTT

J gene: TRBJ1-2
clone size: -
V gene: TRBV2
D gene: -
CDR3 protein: CASRAPREGGGYTF
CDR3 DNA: TGTGCCAGCAGGGCTCCCCGTGAGGGCGGTGGCTACACCTTC

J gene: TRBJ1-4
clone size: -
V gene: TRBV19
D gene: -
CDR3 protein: CASSITREVAEKLFF
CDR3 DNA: TGTGCCAGTAGTATCACCAGGGAGGTAGCCGAAAAACTGTTTTTT

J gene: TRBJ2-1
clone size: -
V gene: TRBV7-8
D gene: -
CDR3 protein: CASSLGGGLPYNEQFF
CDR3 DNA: TGTGCCAGCAGCTTAGGTGGGGGGCTACCTTACAATGAGCAGTTCTTC

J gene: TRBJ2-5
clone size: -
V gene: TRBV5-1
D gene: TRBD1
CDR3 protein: CASSLNTGTAQETQYF
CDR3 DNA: TGCGCCAGCAGCTTGAATACCGGGACAGCCCAAGAGACCCAGTACTTC

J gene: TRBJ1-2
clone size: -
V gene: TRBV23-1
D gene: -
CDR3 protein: CASSRGARGYTF
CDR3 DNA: TGCGCCAGCAGTCGAGGGGCAAGGGGCTACACCTTC

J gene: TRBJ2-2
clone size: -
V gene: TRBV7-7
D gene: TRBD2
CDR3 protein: CASSQTSGGNTGELFF
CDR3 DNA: TGTGCTAGCAGCCAGACTAGCGGGGGGAACACCGGGGAGCTGTTTTTT

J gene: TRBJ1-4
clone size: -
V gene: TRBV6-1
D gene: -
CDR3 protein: CASSGTGPYTATNEKLFF
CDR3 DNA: TGTGCCAGCAGTGGCACCGGGCCTTATACTGCAACTAATGAAAAACTGTTTTTT

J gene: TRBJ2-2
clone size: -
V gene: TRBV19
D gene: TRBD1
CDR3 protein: CASNDRGNTGELFF
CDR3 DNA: TGTGCCAGTAACGACAGGGGAAACACCGGGGAGCTGTTTTTT

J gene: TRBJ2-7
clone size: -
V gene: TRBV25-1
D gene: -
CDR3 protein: CASSAGALLSYEQYF
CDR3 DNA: TGTGCCAGCAGTGCAGGGGCCCTGCTCAGTTACGAGCAGTACTTC

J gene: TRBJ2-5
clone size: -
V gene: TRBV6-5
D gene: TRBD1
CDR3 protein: CASSYVTGGQETQYF
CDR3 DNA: TGTGCCAGCAGTTACGTGACAGGGGGTCAAGAGACCCAGTACTTC

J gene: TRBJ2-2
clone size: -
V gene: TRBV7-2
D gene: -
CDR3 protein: CASRPHSTANTGELFF
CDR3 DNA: TGTGCCAGCAGACCCCACTCGACAGCGAACACCGGGGAGCTGTTTTTT

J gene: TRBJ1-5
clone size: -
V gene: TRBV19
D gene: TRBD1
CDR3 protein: CASSTSSRTGGQQPQHF
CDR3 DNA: TGTGCCAGTAGTACTTCATCTCGGACAGGGGGTCAACAGCCCCAGCATTTT

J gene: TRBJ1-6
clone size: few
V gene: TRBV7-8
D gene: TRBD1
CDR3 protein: CASSLRTGANSPLHF
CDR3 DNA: TGTGCCAGCAGCTTGAGGACAGGGGCAAATTCACCCCTCCACTTT

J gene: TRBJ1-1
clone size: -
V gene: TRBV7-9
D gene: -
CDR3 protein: CASSLLGTEAFF
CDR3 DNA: TGTGCCAGCAGCTTATTGGGAACTGAAGCTTTCTTT

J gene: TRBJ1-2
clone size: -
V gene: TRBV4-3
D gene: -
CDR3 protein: CASSLGGGDGYTF
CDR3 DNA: TGCGCCAGCAGCCTCGGGGGCGGAGATGGCTACACCTTC

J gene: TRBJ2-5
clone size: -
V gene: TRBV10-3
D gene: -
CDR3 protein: CAISDLPKETQYF
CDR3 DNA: TGTGCCATCAGTGACCTCCCGAAAGAGACCCAGTACTTC

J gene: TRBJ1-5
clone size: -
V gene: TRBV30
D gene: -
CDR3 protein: CAWSGPGPNQPQHF
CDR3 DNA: TGTGCCTGGAGTGGGCCGGGACCAAATCAGCCCCAGCATTTT

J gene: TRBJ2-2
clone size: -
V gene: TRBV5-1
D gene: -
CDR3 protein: CASSLGASSNTGELFF
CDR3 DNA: TGCGCCAGCAGCTTGGGAGCTAGCTCGAACACCGGGGAGCTGTTTTTT

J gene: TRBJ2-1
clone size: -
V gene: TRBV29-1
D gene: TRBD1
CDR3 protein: CSATTGGWQFF
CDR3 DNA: TGCAGCGCAACGACAGGGGGCTGGCAGTTCTTC

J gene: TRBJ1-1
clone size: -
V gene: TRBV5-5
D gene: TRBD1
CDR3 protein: CASSYRDSNTEAFF
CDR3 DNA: TGTGCCAGCAGCTATCGGGACAGCAACACTGAAGCTTTCTTT

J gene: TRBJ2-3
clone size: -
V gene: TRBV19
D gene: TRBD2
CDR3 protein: CASTRYPSGGSDTQYF
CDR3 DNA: TGTGCCAGTACCCGATATCCCAGCGGGGGGTCAGATACGCAGTATTTT

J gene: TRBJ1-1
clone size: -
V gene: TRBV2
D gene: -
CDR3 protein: CASCKGGENTEAFF
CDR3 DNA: TGTGCCAGCTGTAAGGGAGGGGAAAACACTGAAGCTTTCTTT

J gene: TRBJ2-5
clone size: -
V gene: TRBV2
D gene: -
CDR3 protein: CASSFTSIETQYF
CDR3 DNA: TGTGCCAGCAGTTTCACTAGCATCGAGACCCAGTACTTC

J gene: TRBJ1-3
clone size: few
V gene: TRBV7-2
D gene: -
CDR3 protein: CASSLAWGGGNTIYF
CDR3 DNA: TGTGCCAGCAGCTTAGCGTGGGGTGGCGGAAACACCATATATTTT

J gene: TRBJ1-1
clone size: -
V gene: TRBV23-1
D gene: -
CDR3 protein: CASSQSSGREDTEAFF
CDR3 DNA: TGCGCCAGCAGTCAATCCTCGGGCAGGGAAGACACTGAAGCTTTCTTT

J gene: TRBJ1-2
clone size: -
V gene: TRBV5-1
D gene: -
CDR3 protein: CASSLDQGDGYTF
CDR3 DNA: TGCGCCAGCAGCTTGGATCAGGGAGATGGCTACACCTTC

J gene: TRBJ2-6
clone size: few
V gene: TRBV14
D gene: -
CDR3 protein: CASSQGLGDVLTF
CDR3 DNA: TGTGCCAGCAGCCAAGGCCTGGGTGACGTCCTGACTTTC

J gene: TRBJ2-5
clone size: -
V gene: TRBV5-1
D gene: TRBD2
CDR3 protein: CASSPGTIQETQYF
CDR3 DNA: TGCGCCAGCAGCCCCGGGACTATACAAGAGACCCAGTACTTC

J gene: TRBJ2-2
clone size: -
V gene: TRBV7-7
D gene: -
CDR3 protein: CASSSLSRGESGELFF
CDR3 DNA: TGTGCTAGCAGCTCGCTCTCCAGGGGCGAGTCCGGGGAGCTGTTTTTT

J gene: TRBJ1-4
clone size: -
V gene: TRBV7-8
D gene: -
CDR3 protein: CASSPRGRGEKLFF
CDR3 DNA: TGTGCCAGCAGCCCCAGGGGTCGGGGTGAAAAACTGTTTTTT

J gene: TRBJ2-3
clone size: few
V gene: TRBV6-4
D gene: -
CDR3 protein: CASSDSGGRSTDTQYF
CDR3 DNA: TGTGCCAGCAGTGACTCGGGGGGGCGAAGCACAGATACGCAGTATTTT

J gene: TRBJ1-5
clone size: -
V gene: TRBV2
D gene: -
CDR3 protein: CASSDRAGDQPQHF
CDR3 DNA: TGTGCCAGCAGTGACAGGGCTGGGGATCAGCCCCAGCATTTT

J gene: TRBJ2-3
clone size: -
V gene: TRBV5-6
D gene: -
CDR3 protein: CASSLGLDRTTDTQYF
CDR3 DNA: TGTGCCAGCAGCTTGGGGTTGGACAGAACCACAGATACGCAGTATTTT

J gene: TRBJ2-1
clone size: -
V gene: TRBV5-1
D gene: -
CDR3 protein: CASSLGQAPHEQFF
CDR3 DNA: TGCGCCAGCAGCTTGGGACAGGCTCCCCATGAGCAGTTCTTC

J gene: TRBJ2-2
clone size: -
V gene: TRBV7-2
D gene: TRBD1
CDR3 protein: CASSLGSAGGRWELFF
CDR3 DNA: TGTGCCAGCAGCTTAGGTTCGGCAGGGGGCAGGTGGGAGCTGTTTTTT

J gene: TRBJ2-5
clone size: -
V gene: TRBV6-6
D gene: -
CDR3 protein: CASSYSKQETQYF
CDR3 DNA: TGTGCCAGCAGTTACTCAAAACAAGAGACCCAGTACTTC

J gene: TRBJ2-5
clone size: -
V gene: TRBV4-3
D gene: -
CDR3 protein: CASSQDIGDWGTQYF
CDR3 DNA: TGCGCCAGCAGCCAAGATATCGGCGATTGGGGGACCCAGTACTTC

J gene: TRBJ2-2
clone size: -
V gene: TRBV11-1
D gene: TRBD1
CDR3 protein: CASSRGQGGTGELFF
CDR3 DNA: TGTGCCAGCAGCCGCGGACAGGGGGGCACCGGGGAGCTGTTTTTT

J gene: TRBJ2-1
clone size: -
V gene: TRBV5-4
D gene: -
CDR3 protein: CASTSDLSSYNEQFF
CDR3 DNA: TGTGCCAGCACCTCGGACCTCAGCTCCTACAATGAGCAGTTCTTC

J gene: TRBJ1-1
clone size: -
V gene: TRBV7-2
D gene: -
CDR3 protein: CASSQEWGGLMEAFF
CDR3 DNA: TGCGCCAGCAGCCAAGAATGGGGGGGTTTAATGGAAGCTTTCTTT

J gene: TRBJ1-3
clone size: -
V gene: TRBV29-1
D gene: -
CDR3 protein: CSVVLFGQGNSGNTIYF
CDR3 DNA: TGCAGCGTTGTTCTTTTCGGGCAGGGAAACTCTGGAAACACCATATATTTT

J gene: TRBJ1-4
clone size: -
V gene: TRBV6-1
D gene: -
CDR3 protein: CASSDWGSAKLFF
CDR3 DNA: TGTGCCAGCAGTGACTGGGGATCGGCAAAACTGTTTTTT

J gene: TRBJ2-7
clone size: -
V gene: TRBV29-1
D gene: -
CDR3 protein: CSVAGVPSSYEQYF
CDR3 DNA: TGCAGCGTGGCCGGGGTTCCGAGCTCCTACGAGCAGTACTTC

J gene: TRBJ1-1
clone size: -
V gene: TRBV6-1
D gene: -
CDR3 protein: CASIQGLNTEAFF
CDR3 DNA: TGTGCCAGCATACAGGGTTTGAACACTGAAGCTTTCTTT

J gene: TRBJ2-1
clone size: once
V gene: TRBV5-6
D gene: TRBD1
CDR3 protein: CASSLAKRARGLNEQFF
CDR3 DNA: TGTGCCAGCAGCTTGGCCAAGAGAGCCAGGGGGCTGAATGAGCAGTTCTTC

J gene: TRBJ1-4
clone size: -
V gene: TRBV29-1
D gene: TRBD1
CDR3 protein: CSAGQGSNEKLFF
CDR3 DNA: TGCAGCGCCGGACAGGGCTCTAATGAAAAACTGTTTTTT